This T cell receptor beta chain came from a study of T cells expressing NK-cell markers. Study summary: One of the eight sequenced donors was seronegative, whereas the other seven were HCMV-seropositive. General study results and limits: In a group of about 6 donors, dominant NKG2C+ clonotypes represented 1.0-7.0% of CD8+ T cells. These same clonotypes (in a few donors) also led the CD3+CD56-NKG2C+ fraction.

Generation of TCR beta cDNA was performed by 5'RACE template switching incorporating UMIs. TCRdb reprocessed the 5' RACE reads, keeping one entry per CDR3 protein, no DNA. This sample's table has 300,000 or so distinct CDR3 sequences. This CDR3 is 17 amino acids long. Germline V CDR1 and CDR2: LGHNA, YSLEER. Details on this clonotype: No antigen is known for it.

This chain uses TRBV4-3 with TRBJ2-5; TCRdb picks TRBD2, but there is no DNA to check that call. Sequencing was carried out using blood T cells: a sorted CD56 or NKG2C T cell subset, CD4+ or CD8+ T cells, or bulk PBMC T cells (not recorded which). The receptor comes from a woman aged 18 to 75 in good health. The CDR3 sequence is CASSQVLSRGAWETQYF.